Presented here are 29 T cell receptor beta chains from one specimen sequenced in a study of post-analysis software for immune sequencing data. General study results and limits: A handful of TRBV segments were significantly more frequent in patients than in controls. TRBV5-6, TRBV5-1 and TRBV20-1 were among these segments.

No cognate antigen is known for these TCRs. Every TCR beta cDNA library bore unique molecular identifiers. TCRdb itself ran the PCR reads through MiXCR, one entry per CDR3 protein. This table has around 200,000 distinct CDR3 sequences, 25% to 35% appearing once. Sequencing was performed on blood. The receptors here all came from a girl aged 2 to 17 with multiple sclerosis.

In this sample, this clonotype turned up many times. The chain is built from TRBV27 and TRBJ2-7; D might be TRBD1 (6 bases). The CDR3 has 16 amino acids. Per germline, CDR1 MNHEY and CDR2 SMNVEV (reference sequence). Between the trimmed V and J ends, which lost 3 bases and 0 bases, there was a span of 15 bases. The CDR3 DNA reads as TGTGCCAGCAGTTTCGTTCCGGGACACCACTCCTACGAGCAGTACTTC. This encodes CASSFVPGHHSYEQYF.

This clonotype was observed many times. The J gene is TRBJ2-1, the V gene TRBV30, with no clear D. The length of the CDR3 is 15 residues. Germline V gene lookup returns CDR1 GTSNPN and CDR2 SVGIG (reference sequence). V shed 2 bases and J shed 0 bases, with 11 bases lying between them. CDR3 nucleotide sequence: TGTGCCTGGAGTCCGGCCCCGAGCTCCTACAATGAGCAGTTCTTC. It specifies CAWSPAPSSYNEQFF.

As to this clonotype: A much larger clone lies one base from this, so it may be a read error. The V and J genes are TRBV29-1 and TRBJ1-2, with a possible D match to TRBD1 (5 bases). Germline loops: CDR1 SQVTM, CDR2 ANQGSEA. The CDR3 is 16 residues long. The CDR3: CSVGFASGVANYGNTF. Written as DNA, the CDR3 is TGCAGCGTTGGATTTGCTTCGGGGGTAGCTAACTATGGCAACACCTTC.

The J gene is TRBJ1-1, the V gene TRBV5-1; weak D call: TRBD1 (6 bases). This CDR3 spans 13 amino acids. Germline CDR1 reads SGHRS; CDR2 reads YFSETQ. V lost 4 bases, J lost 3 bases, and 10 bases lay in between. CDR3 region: CASSQHRDTEAFF. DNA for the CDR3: TGCGCCAGCAGCCAACACAGGGACACTGAAGCTTTCTTT.

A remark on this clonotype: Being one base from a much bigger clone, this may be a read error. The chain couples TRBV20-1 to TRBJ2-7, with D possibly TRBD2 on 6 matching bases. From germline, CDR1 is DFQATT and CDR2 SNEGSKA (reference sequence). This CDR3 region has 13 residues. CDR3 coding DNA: TGCAAACCAAGGGGAGGAGGGTACAATGAGCAGTACTTC. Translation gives CKPRGGGYNEQYF.

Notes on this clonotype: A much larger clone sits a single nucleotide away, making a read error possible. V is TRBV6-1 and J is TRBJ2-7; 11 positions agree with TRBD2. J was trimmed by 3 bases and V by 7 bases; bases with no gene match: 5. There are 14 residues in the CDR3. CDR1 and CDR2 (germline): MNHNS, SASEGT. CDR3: CASTRLAGNYEQYF. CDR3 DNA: TGTGCCAGCACCCGACTAGCGGGGAACTACGAGCAGTACTTC.

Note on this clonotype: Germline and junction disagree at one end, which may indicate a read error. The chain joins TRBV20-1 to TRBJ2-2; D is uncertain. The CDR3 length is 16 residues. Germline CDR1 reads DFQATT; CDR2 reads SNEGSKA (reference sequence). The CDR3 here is CSAGDIPRLQGGELFF. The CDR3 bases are TGCAGTGCTGGAGATATCCCCCGACTTCAAGGCGGGGAGCTGTTTTTT.

The CDR3 region is CASNSRTGNHNYGYTF. CDR3 nucleotides: TGCGCCAGCAATTCCCGGACGGGAAACCATAACTATGGCTACACCTTC. The chain carries TRBV4-1 and TRBJ1-2; D uncertain. The germline V and J ends were trimmed by 7 bases and 1 base, with 19 bases remaining between them. Germline loops: CDR1 MGHRA, CDR2 YSYEKL. The CDR3 spans 16 residues.

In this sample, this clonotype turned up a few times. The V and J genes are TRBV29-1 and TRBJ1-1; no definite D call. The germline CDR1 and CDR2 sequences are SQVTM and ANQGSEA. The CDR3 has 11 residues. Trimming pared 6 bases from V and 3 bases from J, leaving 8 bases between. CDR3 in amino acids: CSVAAYTEAFF. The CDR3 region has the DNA TGCAGCGTCGCTGCCTACACTGAAGCTTTCTTT.

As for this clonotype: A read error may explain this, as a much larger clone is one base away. CDR3 coding DNA: TGTGCCAGCAGTGTGAAGCGGGGGGGCTCAGATACGCAGTATTTT. Its translation: CASSVKRGGSDTQYF. The J gene is TRBJ2-3, the V gene TRBV6-4; 10 bases agree with TRBD2. J lost 4 bases, V lost 4 bases, and 5 bases had no gene match. The CDR3 has 15 amino acids. In germline, CDR1 is MRHNA, CDR2 SNTAGT.

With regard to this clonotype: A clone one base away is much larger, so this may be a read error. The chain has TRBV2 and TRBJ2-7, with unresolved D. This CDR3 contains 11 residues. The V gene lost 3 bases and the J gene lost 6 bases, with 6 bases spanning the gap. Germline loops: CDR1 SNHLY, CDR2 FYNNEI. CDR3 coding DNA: TGTGCCAGCAGTGAGAGGTCCGAGCAGTACTTC. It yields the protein CASSERSEQYF.

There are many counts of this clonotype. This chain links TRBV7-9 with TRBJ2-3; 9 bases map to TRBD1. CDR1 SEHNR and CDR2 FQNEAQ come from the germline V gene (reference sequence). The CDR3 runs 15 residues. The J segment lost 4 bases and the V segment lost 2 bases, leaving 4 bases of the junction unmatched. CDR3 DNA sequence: TGTGCCAGCAGCTTATGGACAGGGGCATCAGATACGCAGTATTTT. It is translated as CASSLWTGASDTQYF.

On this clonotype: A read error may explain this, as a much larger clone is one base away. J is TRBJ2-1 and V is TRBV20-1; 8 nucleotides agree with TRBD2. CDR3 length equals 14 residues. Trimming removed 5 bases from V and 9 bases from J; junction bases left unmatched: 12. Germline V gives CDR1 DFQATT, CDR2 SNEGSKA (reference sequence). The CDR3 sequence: CSAPQAGVSVEQFF. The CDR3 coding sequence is TGCAGTGCTCCCCAAGCGGGAGTGAGTGTTGAGCAGTTCTTC.

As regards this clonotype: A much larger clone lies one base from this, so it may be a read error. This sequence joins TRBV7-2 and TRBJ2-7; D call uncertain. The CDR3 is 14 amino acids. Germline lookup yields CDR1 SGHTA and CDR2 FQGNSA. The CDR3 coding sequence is TGTGCCGGCAGCTTCGACCTTGACTCCTACGAGCAGTACTTC. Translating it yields CAGSFDLDSYEQYF.

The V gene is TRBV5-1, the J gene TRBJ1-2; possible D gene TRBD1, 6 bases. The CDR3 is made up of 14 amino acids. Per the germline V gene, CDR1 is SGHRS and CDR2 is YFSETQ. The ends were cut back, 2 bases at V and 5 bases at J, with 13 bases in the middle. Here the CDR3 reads CASSFDTGTYGYTF. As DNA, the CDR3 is TGCGCCAGCAGCTTCGATACAGGGACGTATGGCTACACCTTC.

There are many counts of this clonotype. The CDR3 DNA sequence: TGTGCCAGCAGCGTAGTTGGCGGGTCCTATGGCTACACCTTC. This codes for CASSVVGGSYGYTF. This chain uses TRBV9 with TRBJ1-2, with unresolved D. With 0 bases removed from V and 4 bases from J, the gap between germline ends came to 10 bases. The germline V gene has CDR1 SGDLS and CDR2 YYNGEE. The CDR3 is made up of 14 amino acids.

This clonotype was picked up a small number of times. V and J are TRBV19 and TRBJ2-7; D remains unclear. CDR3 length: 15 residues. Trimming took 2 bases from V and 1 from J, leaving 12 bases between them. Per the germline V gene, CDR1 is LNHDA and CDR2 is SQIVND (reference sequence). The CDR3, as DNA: TGTGCCAGTAGTATACGAGCCCAAACATCCTACGAGCAGTACTTC. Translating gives CASSIRAQTSYEQYF. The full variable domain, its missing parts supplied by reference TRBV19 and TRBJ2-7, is DGGITQSPKYLFRKEGQNVTLSCEQNLNHDAMYWYRQDPGQGLRLIYYSQIVNDFQKGDIAEGYSVSREKKESFPLTVTSAQKNPTAFYLCASSIRAQTSYEQYFGPGTRLTVT.

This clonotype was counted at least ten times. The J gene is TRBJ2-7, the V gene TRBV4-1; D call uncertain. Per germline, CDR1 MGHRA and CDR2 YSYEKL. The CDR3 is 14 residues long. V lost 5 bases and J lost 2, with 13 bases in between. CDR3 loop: CASSSRTGTYEQYF. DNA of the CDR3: TGCGCCAGCAGCTCGCGGACCGGCACCTACGAGCAGTACTTC.

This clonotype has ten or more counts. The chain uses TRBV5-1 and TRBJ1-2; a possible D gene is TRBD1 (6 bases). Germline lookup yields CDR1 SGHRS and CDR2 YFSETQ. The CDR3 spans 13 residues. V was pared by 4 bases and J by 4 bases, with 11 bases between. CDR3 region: CASSPGQSYGYTF. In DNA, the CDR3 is TGCGCCAGCAGCCCAGGACAGTCCTATGGCTACACCTTC.

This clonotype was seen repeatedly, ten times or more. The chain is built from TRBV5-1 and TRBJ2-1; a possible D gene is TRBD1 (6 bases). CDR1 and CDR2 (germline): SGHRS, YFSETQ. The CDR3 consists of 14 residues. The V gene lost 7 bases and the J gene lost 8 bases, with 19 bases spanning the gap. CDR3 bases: TGCGCCAGCGGAGTTGGAAGGGGGAGTGATGAGCAGTTCTTC. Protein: CASGVGRGSDEQFF.

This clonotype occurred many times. As DNA, the CDR3 is TGTGCCAGCAGCTTAGATCCAGCGGGGGGAGTACAGACCCAGTACTTC. Its protein is CASSLDPAGGVQTQYF. V gene TRBV7-8 combines with J gene TRBJ2-5, with TRBD2 identical over 9 bases. V lost 1 base, J lost 6 bases, and 9 bases stayed unmatched. From germline, CDR1 is SGHVS and CDR2 FQNEAQ. This CDR3 has 16 amino acids.

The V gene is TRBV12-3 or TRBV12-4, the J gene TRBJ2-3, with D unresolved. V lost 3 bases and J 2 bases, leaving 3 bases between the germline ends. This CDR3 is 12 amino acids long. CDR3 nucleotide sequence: TGTGCCAGCAGTTTCCTCACAGATACGCAGTATTTT. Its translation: CASSFLTDTQYF.

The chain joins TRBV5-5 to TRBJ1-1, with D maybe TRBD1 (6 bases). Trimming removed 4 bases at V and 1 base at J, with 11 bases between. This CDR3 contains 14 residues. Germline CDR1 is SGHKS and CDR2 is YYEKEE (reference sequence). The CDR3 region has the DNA TGTGCCAGCAGCCCTACAGGGACGAACACTGAAGCTTTCTTT. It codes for CASSPTGTNTEAFF.

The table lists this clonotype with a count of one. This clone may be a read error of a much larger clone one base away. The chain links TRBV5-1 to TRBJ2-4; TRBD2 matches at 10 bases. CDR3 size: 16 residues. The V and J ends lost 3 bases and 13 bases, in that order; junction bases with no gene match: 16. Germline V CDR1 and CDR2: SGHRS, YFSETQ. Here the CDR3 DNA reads TGCGCCAGCAGCTCCAAGATCTCTAGCGGGAGTAATGAGCAGTACTTC. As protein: CASSSKISSGSNEQYF.

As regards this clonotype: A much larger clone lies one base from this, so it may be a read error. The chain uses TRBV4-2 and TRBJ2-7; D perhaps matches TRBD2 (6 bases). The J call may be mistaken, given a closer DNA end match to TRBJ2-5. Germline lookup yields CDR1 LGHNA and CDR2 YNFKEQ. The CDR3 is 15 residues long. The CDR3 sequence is CASREGLTGEETQYF. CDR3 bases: TGTGCCAGCAGGGAAGGACTAACGGGAGAGGAGACCCAGTACTTC.

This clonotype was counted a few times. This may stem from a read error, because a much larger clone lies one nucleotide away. The CDR3 protein is CSVVGLTGKQYF. Here the CDR3 DNA reads TGCAGCGTTGTGGGCCTAACCGGCAAGCAGTACTTC. This chain links TRBV29-1 with TRBJ2-7; D call uncertain. This CDR3 is 12 amino acids long. Trimming cost V 4 bases and J 8 bases, with 15 bases left between them. Germline V gene sequence: CDR1 SQVTM, CDR2 ANQGSEA.

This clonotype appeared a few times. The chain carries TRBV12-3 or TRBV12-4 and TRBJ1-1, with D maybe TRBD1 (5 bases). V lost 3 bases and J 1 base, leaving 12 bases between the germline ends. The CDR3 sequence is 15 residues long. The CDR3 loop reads CASSFGGTANTEAFF. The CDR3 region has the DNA TGTGCCAGCAGTTTTGGGGGAACAGCGAACACTGAAGCTTTCTTT.

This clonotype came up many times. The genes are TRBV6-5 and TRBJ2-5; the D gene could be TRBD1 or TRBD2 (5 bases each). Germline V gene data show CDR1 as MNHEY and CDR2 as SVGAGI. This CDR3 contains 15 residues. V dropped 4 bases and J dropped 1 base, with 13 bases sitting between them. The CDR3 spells CASSSLWGPQETQYF. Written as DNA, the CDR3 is TGTGCCAGCAGTTCCTTATGGGGACCCCAAGAGACCCAGTACTTC.

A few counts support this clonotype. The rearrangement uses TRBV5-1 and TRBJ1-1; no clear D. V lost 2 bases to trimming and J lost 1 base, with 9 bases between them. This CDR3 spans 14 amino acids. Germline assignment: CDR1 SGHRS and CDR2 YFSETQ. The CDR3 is CASSFVQANTEAFF. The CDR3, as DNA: TGCGCCAGCAGCTTTGTCCAGGCGAACACTGAAGCTTTCTTT.